This entry describes one TCR beta chain. TCRdb's copy holds only in-frame clones and misses some; the assay was immunoSEQ multiplex PCR. The sample gives about 370,000 clones, around 90% of which show up once; roughly 6.8% is in the top ten. CDR1 is MNHEY, CDR2 SMNVEV, per germline (reference sequence). The junction had 4 bases not matched to a gene; V was cut back by 7 bases and J by 6 bases. This CDR3 spans 13 amino acids. The data are from a study of blood T cell repertoires in COVID-19. Across the whole study: In each case, the material was cDNA or gDNA derived from T cells, B-cell-depleted T cells, or PBMCs.

Sequencing was done on a sample of peripheral blood. The sequence derives from a man younger than 35 with active or convalescent COVID-19. The rearrangement uses TRBV27 and TRBJ2-1; 9 bases line up with TRBD2. The CDR3 DNA sequence: TGTGCCAGCAAGGGACTAGCAGCCAATGAGCAGTTCTTC. Residues: CASKGLAANEQFF.